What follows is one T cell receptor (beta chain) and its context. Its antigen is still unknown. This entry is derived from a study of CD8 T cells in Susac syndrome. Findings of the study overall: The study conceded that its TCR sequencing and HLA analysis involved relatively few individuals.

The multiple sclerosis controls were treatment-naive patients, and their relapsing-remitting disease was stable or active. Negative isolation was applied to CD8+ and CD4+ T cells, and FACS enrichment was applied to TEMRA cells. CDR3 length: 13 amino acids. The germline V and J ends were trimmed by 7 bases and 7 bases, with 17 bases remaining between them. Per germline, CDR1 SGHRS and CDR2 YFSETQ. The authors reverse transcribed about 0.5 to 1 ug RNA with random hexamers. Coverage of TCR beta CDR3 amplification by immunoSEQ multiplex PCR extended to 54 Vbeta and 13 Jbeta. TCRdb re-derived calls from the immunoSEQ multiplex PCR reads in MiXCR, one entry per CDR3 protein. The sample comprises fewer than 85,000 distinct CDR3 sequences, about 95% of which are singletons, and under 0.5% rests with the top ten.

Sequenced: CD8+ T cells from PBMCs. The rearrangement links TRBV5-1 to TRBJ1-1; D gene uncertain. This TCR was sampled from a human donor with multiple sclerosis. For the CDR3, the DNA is TGCGCCAGCTCTCTGACAATGGAGAGTGAAGCTTTCTTT. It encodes CASSLTMESEAFF.